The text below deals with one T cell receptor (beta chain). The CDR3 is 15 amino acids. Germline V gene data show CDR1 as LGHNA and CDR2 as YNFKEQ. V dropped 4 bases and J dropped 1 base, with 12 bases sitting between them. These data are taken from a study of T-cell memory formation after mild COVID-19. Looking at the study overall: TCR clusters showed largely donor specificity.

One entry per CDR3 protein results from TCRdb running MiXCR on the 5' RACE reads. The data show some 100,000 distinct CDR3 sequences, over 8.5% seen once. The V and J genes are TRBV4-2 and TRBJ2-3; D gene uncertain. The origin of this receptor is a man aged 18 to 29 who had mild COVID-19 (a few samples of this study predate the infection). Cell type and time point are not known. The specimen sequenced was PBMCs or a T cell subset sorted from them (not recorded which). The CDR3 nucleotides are TGTGCCAGCAGCCTAGATGGTGGGGGCACAGATACGCAGTATTTT. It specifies CASSLDGGGTDTQYF.